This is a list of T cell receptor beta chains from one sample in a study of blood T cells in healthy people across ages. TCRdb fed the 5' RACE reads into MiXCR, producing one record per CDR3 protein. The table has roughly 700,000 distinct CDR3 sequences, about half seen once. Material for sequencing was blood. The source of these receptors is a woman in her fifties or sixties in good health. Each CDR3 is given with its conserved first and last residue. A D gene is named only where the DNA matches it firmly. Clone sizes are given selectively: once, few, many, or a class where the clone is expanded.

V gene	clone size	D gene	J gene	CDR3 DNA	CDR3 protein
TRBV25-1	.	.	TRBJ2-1	TGTGCCAGCAGTGAATTCGGGTTTGAGCAGTTCTTC	CASSEFGFEQFF
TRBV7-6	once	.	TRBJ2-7	TGTGCCAGCAGCTTAGAGGCTAGCACCGACGAGCAGTACTTC	CASSLEASTDEQYF
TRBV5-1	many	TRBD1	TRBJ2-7	TGCGCCAGCAGCCCTGCCGGGACAGGGTCCTACAATGAGCAGTACTTC	CASSPAGTGSYNEQYF
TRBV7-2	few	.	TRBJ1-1	TGTGCCAGCAGCTTAGTCGGGCTCATGAACACTGAAGCTTTCTTT	CASSLVGLMNTEAFF
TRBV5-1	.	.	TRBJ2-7	TGCGCCAGCAGCTTGGGGAGTCAGGGAAACGAGCAGTACTTC	CASSLGSQGNEQYF
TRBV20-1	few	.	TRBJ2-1	TGCAGTGCTAGAGGTCCGGACGCGGCTGGGGAGCAGTTCTTC	CSARGPDAAGEQFF
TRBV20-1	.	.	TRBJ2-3	TGCAGTGCTTTTGGGATGAGCACAGATACGCAGTATTTT	CSAFGMSTDTQYF
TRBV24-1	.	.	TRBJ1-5	TGTGCCACCAGTGATTCTGGGGGAGGCAATCAGCCCCAGCATTTT	CATSDSGGGNQPQHF
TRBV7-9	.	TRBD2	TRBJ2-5	TGTGCCAGCAGCTTAATTGGCGGGAGGGCTGTGTCCTACAATGAGCAGTACTTC	CASSLIGGRAVSYNEQYF
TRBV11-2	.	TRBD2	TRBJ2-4	TGTGCCAGCAGCTTAGATTTCCTAGCGGGAGAGGGCATTCAGTACTTC	CASSLDFLAGEGIQYF
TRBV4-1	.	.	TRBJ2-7	TGCGCCAGCAGCCAAGATGATTTCGGGGAACTCTCACAGTACTTC	CASSQDDFGELSQYF
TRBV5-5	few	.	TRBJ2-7	TGTGCCAGCAGCTTAAGTAGGGAGTACGGCGAGCAGTACTTC	CASSLSREYGEQYF
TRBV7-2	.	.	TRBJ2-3	TGTGCCAGCAGCCCCTGGCGAGGAGGAGGAGGAAGCACAGATACGCAGTATTTT	CASSPWRGGGGSTDTQYF
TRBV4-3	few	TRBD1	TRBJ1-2	TGCGCCAGCAGCCAAGAGGCCCTACTTACAGGGGGCTGGGTTGGTGGCTACACCTTC	CASSQEALLTGGWVGGYTF
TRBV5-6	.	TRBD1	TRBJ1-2	TGTGCCAGCAGCTGGACAGGGGGAGACAACACCTTC	CASSWTGGDNTF
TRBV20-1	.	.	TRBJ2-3	TGCAGTGCTCCACCATCCTACGGATCGTTAGTTAGCACAGATACGCAGTATTTT	CSAPPSYGSLVSTDTQYF
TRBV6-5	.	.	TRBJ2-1	TGTGCCAGCAGTTTGGACTTGCAGAGCTCCTACAATGAGCAGTTCTTC	CASSLDLQSSYNEQFF
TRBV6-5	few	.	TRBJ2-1	TGTGCCAGCAGTTACTCGCAGTTAAGTAACTACAATGAGCAGTTCTTC	CASSYSQLSNYNEQFF
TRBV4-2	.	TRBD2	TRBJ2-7	TGTGCCAGCCGACTAGCCATCGGCTCCTACGAGCAGTACTTC	CASRLAIGSYEQYF
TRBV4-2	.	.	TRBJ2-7	TGTGCCAGCAGCCAAGAGCCAGGGGAACTTTACGAGCAGTACTTC	CASSQEPGELYEQYF
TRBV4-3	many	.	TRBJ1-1	TGCGCCAGCAGCCAAGATCGGAGAGGAAACACTGAAGCTTTCTTT	CASSQDRRGNTEAFF
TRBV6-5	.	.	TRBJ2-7	TGTGCCAGCAGTTCCACCCTGGCTGTGGAGCAGTACTTC	CASSSTLAVEQYF
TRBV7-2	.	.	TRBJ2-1	TGTGCCAGCAGTACGAGGAACGCTTACAATGAGCAGTTCTTC	CASSTRNAYNEQFF
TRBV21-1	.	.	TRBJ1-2	TGTGCCAGCAGCGACCGTGGAGACCGATCAGGAATAGCGCGGCGGGGTAGGTTTGGCTACACCTTC	CASSDRGDRSGIARRGRFGYTF
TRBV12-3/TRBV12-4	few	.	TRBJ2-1	TGTGCCAGCAGACATACCAATGAGCAGTTCTTC	CASRHTNEQFF
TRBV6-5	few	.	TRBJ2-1	TGTGCCAGCAGCTCTACTTTTGAGCAGTTCTTC	CASSSTFEQFF
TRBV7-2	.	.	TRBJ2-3	TGTGCCAGCAGCGTTAAGGCGTCCACCTGGGATACGCAGTATTTT	CASSVKASTWDTQYF
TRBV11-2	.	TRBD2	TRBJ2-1	TGTGCCAGCAGCTTGACTGGCGGGAGTATCAAGTATGAGCAGTTCTTC	CASSLTGGSIKYEQFF
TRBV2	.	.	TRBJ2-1	TGTGCCAGCGGGAACAATGAGCAGTTCTTC	CASGNNEQFF
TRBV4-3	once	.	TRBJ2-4	TGCGCCAGCAGCCAAGCTTTGGTTTACCAGGATGGGGACATCCAGTACTTC	CASSQALVYQDGDIQYF
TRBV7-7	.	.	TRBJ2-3	TGTGCTAGCAGTCGAACAGAGAAGGGGACAGATACGCAGTATTTT	CASSRTEKGTDTQYF
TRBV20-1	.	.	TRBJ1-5	TGCAGTGCTAGAGGCGGGACACATGGCAATCAGCCCCAGCATTTT	CSARGGTHGNQPQHF
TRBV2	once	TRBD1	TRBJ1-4	TGTGCCAGCATATATGGGACAGCAACTAATGAAAAACTGTTTTTT	CASIYGTATNEKLFF
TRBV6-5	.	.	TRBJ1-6	TGTGCCAGCAGTTACGGGGATTCACCCCTCCACTTT	CASSYGDSPLHF
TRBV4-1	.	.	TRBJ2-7	TGCGCCAGCAACCAAGACGATGGGCTCTACGAGCAGTACTTC	CASNQDDGLYEQYF
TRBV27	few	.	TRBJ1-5	TGTGCCAGCAGGGGAGGACGGGGATCGCAGCCCCAGCATTTT	CASRGGRGSQPQHF
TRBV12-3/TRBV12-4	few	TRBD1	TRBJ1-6	TGTGCCAGCAGGCCCGGTCCCCGGGACAGCAGATTCTATAATTCACCCCTCCACTTT	CASRPGPRDSRFYNSPLHF
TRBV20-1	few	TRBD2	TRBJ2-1	TGCAGTGGCGCACAACCCAGCGGGAGAAGAAATGAGCAGTTCTTC	CSGAQPSGRRNEQFF
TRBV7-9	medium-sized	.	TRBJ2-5	TGTGCCAGCAGCTTAGCTCGGACTGGAAAAGAGACCCAGTACTTC	CASSLARTGKETQYF
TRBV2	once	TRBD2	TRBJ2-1	TGTGCCAGCAGTGCCTCGCTGCGACTAGCAGCTTACAATGAGCAGTTCTTC	CASSASLRLAAYNEQFF
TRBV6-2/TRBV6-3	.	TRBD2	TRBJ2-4	TGTGCCAGCAGTGCCACGACTAGCGGGAGGGTCCACATTCAGTACTTC	CASSATTSGRVHIQYF
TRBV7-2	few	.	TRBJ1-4	TGTGCCAGCAGCTTATTCGGGCAACGGGATGAAAAACTGTTTTTT	CASSLFGQRDEKLFF
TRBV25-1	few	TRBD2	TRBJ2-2	TGTGCCAGCAGTGACGGGACTAGCGGCACCGGGGAGCTGTTTTTT	CASSDGTSGTGELFF
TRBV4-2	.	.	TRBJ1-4	TGTGCCAGCAGCCAAGGTGCGGCGGGAGAAAAACTGTTTTTT	CASSQGAAGEKLFF
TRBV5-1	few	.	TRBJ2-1	TGCGCCAGCAGCTTGGGGCAGGCCTACAATGAGCAGTTCTTC	CASSLGQAYNEQFF
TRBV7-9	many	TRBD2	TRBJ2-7	TGTGCCAGCAGCCCCGGGACTAGCCCCTACGAGCAGTACTTC	CASSPGTSPYEQYF